This TCR beta chain was identified in a study of blood T cell repertoires in COVID-19. TCRdb's table, derived via immunoSEQ multiplex PCR, lists solely in-frame clones and lacks some. The repertoire holds about 270,000 clones, with about four fifths as singletons. This clone has more than one count but fewer than ten. The CDR3 is 17 residues long. Trimming removed 2 bases from V and 4 bases from J, with 17 bases in between. Per germline, CDR1 SGHDN and CDR2 FVKESK. The V gene is TRBV14, the J gene TRBJ2-2; no firm D call. The TCR originated in a woman aged 45-60 years who had recovered from COVID-19. Sequences were obtained from peripheral blood. The CDR3 DNA follows: TGTGCCAGCAGCCAAAAGGAAATCCAGCGAGGCACCGGGGAGCTGTTTTTT. It is translated as CASSQKEIQRGTGELFF.